A selection of T cell receptor beta chains follows, all from one sample in a study of blood T cell repertoires in COVID-19. The assay was immunoSEQ multiplex PCR, and TCRdb's table has in-frame clones only and misses some. The profile shows roughly 250,000 clones, more than 75% of them singletons. The sample was PBMCs or T cells enriched from blood (not recorded which). All receptors derive from a woman between 45 and 65 years old who had recovered from COVID-19. Both conserved end residues are part of each CDR3. The D gene is left open where the match is weak. The size entry is marked missing in some rows and otherwise reads once, few, many or a size class.

clone_size: .; d_call: .; j_call: TRBJ2-1; v_call: TRBV3-1/TRBV3-2; cdr3_aa: CASSQDMGHEQFF; cdr3_nt: TGTGCCAGCAGCCAAGATATGGGACACGAGCAGTTCTTC
clone_size: .; d_call: .; j_call: TRBJ1-1; v_call: TRBV20-1; cdr3_aa: CSARTADAFF; cdr3_nt: TGCAGTGCCAGGACAGCGGACGCTTTCTTT
clone_size: once; d_call: .; j_call: TRBJ2-2; v_call: TRBV27; cdr3_aa: CASTGTKSLNTGELFF; cdr3_nt: TGTGCCAGCACGGGTACAAAATCCTTAAACACCGGGGAGCTGTTTTTT
clone_size: .; d_call: .; j_call: TRBJ1-2; v_call: TRBV9; cdr3_aa: CASSPIANYGYTF; cdr3_nt: TGTGCCAGCAGCCCAATAGCTAACTATGGCTACACCTTC
clone_size: .; d_call: .; j_call: TRBJ1-5; v_call: TRBV3-1/TRBV3-2; cdr3_aa: CASSQEYSNQPQHF; cdr3_nt: TGTGCCAGCAGCCAAGAATATAGCAATCAGCCCCAGCATTTT
clone_size: few; d_call: TRBD1; j_call: TRBJ2-2; v_call: TRBV2; cdr3_aa: CASSDEQGSTGELFF; cdr3_nt: TGTGCCAGCAGTGACGAACAGGGGAGCACCGGGGAGCTGTTTTTT
clone_size: once; d_call: TRBD1; j_call: TRBJ1-3; v_call: TRBV19; cdr3_aa: CASSMTGAGNTIYF; cdr3_nt: TGTGCCAGTAGTATGACAGGGGCTGGAAACACCATATATTTT
clone_size: .; d_call: TRBD2; j_call: TRBJ2-5; v_call: TRBV5-1; cdr3_aa: CASSLGLAGDSGETQYF; cdr3_nt: TGCGCCAGCAGCTTGGGACTAGCGGGAGATTCAGGAGAGACCCAGTACTTC
clone_size: .; d_call: TRBD2; j_call: TRBJ2-1; v_call: TRBV29-1; cdr3_aa: CSVEGLAGSLTYNEQFF; cdr3_nt: TGCAGCGTTGAGGGACTAGCGGGGTCGTTAACCTACAATGAGCAGTTCTTC
clone_size: .; d_call: .; j_call: TRBJ1-5; v_call: TRBV2; cdr3_aa: CASSSDRHNQPQHF; cdr3_nt: TGTGCCAGCAGTAGTGACAGGCACAATCAGCCCCAGCATTTT
clone_size: .; d_call: .; j_call: TRBJ2-2; v_call: TRBV28; cdr3_aa: CASSLAGTRSTGELFF; cdr3_nt: TGTGCCAGCAGTTTAGCGGGGACCAGGAGCACCGGGGAGCTGTTTTTT
clone_size: .; d_call: TRBD2; j_call: TRBJ2-1; v_call: TRBV5-1; cdr3_aa: CASSPGTSPRKDNEQFF; cdr3_nt: TGCGCCAGCAGCCCTGGGACTAGCCCCCGAAAAGACAATGAGCAGTTCTTC
clone_size: .; d_call: TRBD1; j_call: TRBJ1-2; v_call: TRBV24-1; cdr3_aa: CATSDLTGTGDGYTF; cdr3_nt: TGTGCCACCAGTGACCTCACCGGGACAGGGGATGGCTACACCTTC
clone_size: .; d_call: TRBD1; j_call: TRBJ1-3; v_call: TRBV10-3; cdr3_aa: CAIRDSSGNTIYF; cdr3_nt: TGTGCCATCCGGGACAGCTCTGGAAACACCATATATTTT
clone_size: .; d_call: TRBD1; j_call: TRBJ1-2; v_call: TRBV7-2; cdr3_aa: CASSQGAGYGYTF; cdr3_nt: TGTGCCAGCAGCCAGGGGGCGGGTTATGGCTACACCTTC
clone_size: .; d_call: .; j_call: TRBJ2-3; v_call: TRBV11-3; cdr3_aa: CASSSLASTDTQYF; cdr3_nt: TGTGCCAGCAGCTCCCTGGCTAGCACAGATACGCAGTATTTT
clone_size: .; d_call: TRBD1; j_call: TRBJ1-2; v_call: TRBV28; cdr3_aa: CASRDNRGYGYTF; cdr3_nt: TGTGCCAGCAGAGATAACAGGGGGTATGGCTACACCTTC
clone_size: .; d_call: .; j_call: TRBJ1-3; v_call: TRBV9; cdr3_aa: CASSVEGGTGNTIYF; cdr3_nt: TGTGCCAGCAGCGTAGAAGGAGGGACTGGAAACACCATATATTTT
clone_size: .; d_call: TRBD2; j_call: TRBJ2-7; v_call: TRBV28; cdr3_aa: CASRTSGRYEQYF; cdr3_nt: TGTGCCAGCAGAACTAGCGGGAGGTACGAGCAGTACTTC
clone_size: .; d_call: TRBD2; j_call: TRBJ2-1; v_call: TRBV7-9; cdr3_aa: CASESSGRYNEQFF; cdr3_nt: TGTGCCAGTGAATCTAGCGGGCGATACAATGAGCAGTTCTTC
clone_size: few; d_call: .; j_call: TRBJ1-6; v_call: TRBV14; cdr3_aa: CASSQDGGRGSPLHF; cdr3_nt: TGTGCCAGCAGCCAAGATGGGGGGAGAGGCTCACCCCTCCACTTT
clone_size: .; d_call: TRBD2; j_call: TRBJ2-7; v_call: TRBV6-5; cdr3_aa: CASNRLAGTYEQYF; cdr3_nt: TGTGCCAGCAACCGACTAGCGGGGACCTACGAGCAGTACTTC
clone_size: .; d_call: .; j_call: TRBJ1-3; v_call: TRBV19; cdr3_aa: CATQGSSGNTIYF; cdr3_nt: TGTGCCACCCAAGGGAGCTCTGGAAACACCATATATTTT
clone_size: .; d_call: .; j_call: TRBJ1-2; v_call: TRBV19; cdr3_aa: CASSTQLLLGGYTF; cdr3_nt: TGTGCCAGTAGTACCCAACTACTTCTCGGTGGCTACACCTTC
clone_size: .; d_call: .; j_call: TRBJ2-7; v_call: TRBV9; cdr3_aa: CASSVEGAPAYEQYF; cdr3_nt: TGTGCCAGCAGCGTAGAAGGGGCCCCCGCCTACGAGCAGTACTTC
clone_size: .; d_call: TRBD1; j_call: TRBJ1-6; v_call: TRBV19; cdr3_aa: CASNFRPGQRNSPLHF; cdr3_nt: TGTGCCAGTAACTTCAGACCGGGACAGAGAAATTCACCCCTCCACTTT
clone_size: .; d_call: TRBD2; j_call: TRBJ2-7; v_call: TRBV7-2; cdr3_aa: CASSSRDYSYEQYF; cdr3_nt: TGTGCCAGCAGCTCACGGGACTACTCCTACGAGCAGTACTTC
clone_size: .; d_call: .; j_call: TRBJ2-2; v_call: TRBV6-5; cdr3_aa: CASRYAGTGELFF; cdr3_nt: TGTGCCAGCCGGTATGCGGGCACCGGGGAGCTGTTTTTT
clone_size: .; d_call: .; j_call: TRBJ2-3; v_call: TRBV5-1; cdr3_aa: CASSLRSPDTQYF; cdr3_nt: TGCGCCAGCAGCTTGCGGTCCCCAGATACGCAGTATTTT
clone_size: .; d_call: TRBD1; j_call: TRBJ2-1; v_call: TRBV6-1; cdr3_aa: CASTEAAGGKNEQFF; cdr3_nt: TGTGCCAGCACCGAGGCAGCAGGGGGCAAGAATGAGCAGTTCTTC
clone_size: .; d_call: TRBD1; j_call: TRBJ2-7; v_call: TRBV7-2; cdr3_aa: CASSLAGQAKYF; cdr3_nt: TGTGCCAGCAGCTTAGCGGGACAGGCAAAGTACTTC